The source of this T cell receptor beta chain is a study of blood T cell repertoires in COVID-19. Study background: Researchers got acute and convalescent COVID-19 samples from the United States, Italy and Spain. The analysed material was cDNA or gDNA that came from T cells, B-cell-depleted T cells, or PBMCs.

Germline V gene sequence: CDR1 MDHEN, CDR2 SYDVKM. Trimming cost V 6 bases and J 2 bases; bases outside gene matches: 5. The CDR3 contains 14 residues. Sequenced by immunoSEQ multiplex PCR; TCRdb stores in-frame clones only, minus some. The table has approximately 140,000 clones, around 84% seen once. The chain links TRBV28 to TRBJ2-3; 7 positions agree with TRBD1. This receptor was obtained from a man between 65 and 80 years old with acute or convalescent COVID-19. Sequencing input: peripheral blood. CDR3 region: CASRTGTATDTQYF. In DNA, the CDR3 is TGTGCCAGCAGAACCGGGACAGCCACAGATACGCAGTATTTT.